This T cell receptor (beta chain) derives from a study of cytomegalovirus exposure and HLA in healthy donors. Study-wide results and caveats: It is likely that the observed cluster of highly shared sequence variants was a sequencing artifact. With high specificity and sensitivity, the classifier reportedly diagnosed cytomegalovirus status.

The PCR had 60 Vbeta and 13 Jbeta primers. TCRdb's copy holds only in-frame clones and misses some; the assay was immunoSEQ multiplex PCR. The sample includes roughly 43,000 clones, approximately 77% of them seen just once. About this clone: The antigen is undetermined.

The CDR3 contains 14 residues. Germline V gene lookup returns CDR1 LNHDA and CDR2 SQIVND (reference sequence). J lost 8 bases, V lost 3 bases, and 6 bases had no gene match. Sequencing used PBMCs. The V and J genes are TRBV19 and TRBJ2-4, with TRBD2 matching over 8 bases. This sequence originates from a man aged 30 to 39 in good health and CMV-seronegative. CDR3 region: CASSIRSGSDIQYF. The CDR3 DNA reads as TGTGCCAGTAGTATTCGGAGCGGGAGTGACATTCAGTACTTC. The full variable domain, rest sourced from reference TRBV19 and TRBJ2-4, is DGGITQSPKYLFRKEGQNVTLSCEQNLNHDAMYWYRQDPGQGLRLIYYSQIVNDFQKGDIAEGYSVSREKKESFPLTVTSAQKNPTAFYLCASSIRSGSDIQYFGAGTRLSVL.